The 10 T cell receptor beta chains below come from one sample, sequenced in a study of beta chain features in type 1 diabetes. The isolated RNA, all of it, was reverse transcribed, so expressed TCRB transcripts were what got sequenced. Clones were read by immunoSEQ multiplex PCR, and TCRdb kept only the in-frame ones, dropping some. The sample carries 330,000 or so clones, around 15% recorded once. The sequenced sample consisted of central memory CD4+ T cells from blood. The receptors come from a man aged 25 to 40 in good health.

This clone was counted many times. The V and J genes are TRBV30 and TRBJ2-1; 10 positions match TRBD2. V was clipped by 7 bases and J by 10 bases; unmatched bases: 10. CDR1 and CDR2 from the germline V gene are GTSNPN and SVGIG (reference sequence). The CDR3 runs 13 residues. The CDR3 nucleotides read TGTGCCTTTGAGCGGGAGGGCCTAAACGAGCAGTTCTTC. It specifies CAFEREGLNEQFF.

This chain connects TRBV6-6 to TRBJ1-6, with 11 bases fitting TRBD1. This CDR3 region has 15 residues. Germline V lookup: CDR1 MNHNY, CDR2 SVGAGI (reference sequence). V lost 5 bases, J lost 9 bases, and 6 bases stayed unmatched. CDR3 residues: CASSGMGQGVSPLHF. In DNA form, the CDR3 reads TGTGCCAGCAGTGGGATGGGACAGGGGGTTTCACCCCTCCACTTT.

This clone was observed a few times. V is TRBV4-1 and J is TRBJ1-2; D is uncertain. The CDR3 extends over 14 amino acids. Trimming pared 3 bases from V and 4 bases from J, leaving 12 bases between. Germline V lookup: CDR1 MGHRA, CDR2 YSYEKL. The CDR3 spells CASSQDAYSYGYTF. Written as DNA, the CDR3 is TGCGCCAGCAGCCAGGACGCGTACAGCTATGGCTACACCTTC.

Many counts were recorded for this clone. J is TRBJ2-1 and V is TRBV29-1, with a tentative D call TRBD2 (6 bases). This CDR3 comprises 14 residues. Trimming cost V 4 bases and J 8 bases, with 18 bases left between them. Germline V lookup: CDR1 SQVTM, CDR2 ANQGSEA. The CDR3 DNA follows: TGCAGCGTTGCCGGGACTCCCTCCCGGCATGAGCAGTTCTTC. It is translated as CSVAGTPSRHEQFF.

This clone was seen a few times. V gene TRBV6-5 combines with J gene TRBJ2-7; 7 nucleotides align to TRBD2. Germline assignment: CDR1 MNHEY and CDR2 SVGAGI. CDR3 size: 14 residues. The J segment lost 3 bases and the V segment lost 6 bases, leaving 8 bases of the junction unmatched. DNA of the CDR3: TGTGCCAGCAGCACCCTTCCGGGAGGCTACGAGCAGTACGTC. Protein product: CASSTLPGGYEQYV.

This clone has just a few counts. The J gene is TRBJ2-1, the V gene TRBV5-3; the D is unclear. TRBV5-3 is given ORF status, its function remaining uncertain. Trimming removed 1 base at V and 5 bases at J, with 13 bases between. This CDR3 region has 15 residues. CDR3 nucleotide sequence: TGTGCCAGAAGCTTGCCCCGGCTTGAGGACAATGAGCAGTTCTTC. Its translation is CARSLPRLEDNEQFF.

This clone came up a few times. The chain links TRBV6-1 to TRBJ2-6; D is uncertain. CDR1 is MNHNS, CDR2 SASEGT, per germline. The CDR3 is 15 residues long. Deletions cut 6 bases from V and 3 bases from J, with 12 bases between. CDR3 coding DNA: TGTGCCAGCAGCCCCAAATTGAGTGGGGCCAACGTCCTGACTTTC. It translates to CASSPKLSGANVLTF.

This sequence joins TRBV6-5 and TRBJ2-7, with a tentative D call TRBD2 (5 bases). Germline V gives CDR1 MNHEY, CDR2 SVGAGI. Between the trimmed V and J ends, which lost 4 bases and 3 bases, there was a span of 10 bases. The CDR3 consists of 13 residues. CDR3 DNA: TGTGCCAGCAGTTCGGGGAGAGGCTACGAGCAGTACGTC. As protein: CASSSGRGYEQYV.

This clone was detected a few times. Germline and junction disagree at one end, which may indicate a read error. V is TRBV5-1 and J is TRBJ1-4, with D possibly being TRBD1 (6 bases). The CDR3 extends over 15 amino acids. From germline, CDR1 is SGHRS and CDR2 YFSETQ. This CDR3 reads CASRLDRATNEKLFF. The CDR3 DNA reads TGCGCCAGCAGGTTGGACAGAGCAACTAATGAAAAACTGTTTTTT.

The J gene is TRBJ2-2, the V gene TRBV7-2; 8 bases align to TRBD1. This CDR3 has 15 residues. Germline V gene sequence: CDR1 SGHTA, CDR2 FQGNSA. V lost 6 bases and J lost 3; bases outside the gene matches: 6. CDR3 DNA: TGTGCCAGCAGTCCTGGACAGGGATACACCGGGGAGCTGTTTTTT. Translation: CASSPGQGYTGELFF.